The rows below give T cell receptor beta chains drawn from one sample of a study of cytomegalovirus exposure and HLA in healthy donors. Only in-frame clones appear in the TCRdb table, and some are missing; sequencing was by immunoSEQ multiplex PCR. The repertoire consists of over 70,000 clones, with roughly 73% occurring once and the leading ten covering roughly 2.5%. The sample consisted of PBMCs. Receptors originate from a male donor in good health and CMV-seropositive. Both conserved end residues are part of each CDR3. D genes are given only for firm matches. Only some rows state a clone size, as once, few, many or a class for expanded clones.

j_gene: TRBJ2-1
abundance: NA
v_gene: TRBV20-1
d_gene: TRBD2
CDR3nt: TGCAGTGCTAGAGTGCTAGCGGGCGAGTTCTTC
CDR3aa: CSARVLAGEFF

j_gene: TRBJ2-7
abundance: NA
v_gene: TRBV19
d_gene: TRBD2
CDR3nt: TGTGCCAGTAGTATGGGACTAAACTCCTACGAGCAGTACTTC
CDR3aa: CASSMGLNSYEQYF

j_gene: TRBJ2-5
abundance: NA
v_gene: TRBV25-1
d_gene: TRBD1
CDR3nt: TGTGCCAGCAGATCCGGCAGGGGGCGAGAGACCCAGTACTTC
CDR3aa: CASRSGRGRETQYF

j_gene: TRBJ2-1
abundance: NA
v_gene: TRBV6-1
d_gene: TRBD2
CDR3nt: TGTGCCAGCAGTGCCCGACTAGCGGGGGGCCAGTACAATGAGCAGTTCTTC
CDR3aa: CASSARLAGGQYNEQFF

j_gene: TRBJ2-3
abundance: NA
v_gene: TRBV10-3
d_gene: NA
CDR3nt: TGTGCCATCAGTGACTTCACAGATACGCAGTATTTT
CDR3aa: CAISDFTDTQYF

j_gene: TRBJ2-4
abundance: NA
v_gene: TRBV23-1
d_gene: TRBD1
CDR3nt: TGCGCCAGCAGTCAATCCGGGACAGGGGGCAAGGTAGCCAAAAACATTCAGTACTTC
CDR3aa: CASSQSGTGGKVAKNIQYF

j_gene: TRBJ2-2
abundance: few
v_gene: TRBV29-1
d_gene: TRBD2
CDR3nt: TGCAGCGGCAGACTAGCGGACAACACCGGGGAGCTGTTTTTT
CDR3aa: CSGRLADNTGELFF

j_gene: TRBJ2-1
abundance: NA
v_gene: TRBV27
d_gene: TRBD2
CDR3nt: TGTGCCAGCAGTTTAGGCTGGGGACTAGCGGGAAGTTCCTACAATGAGCAGTTCTTC
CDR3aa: CASSLGWGLAGSSYNEQFF

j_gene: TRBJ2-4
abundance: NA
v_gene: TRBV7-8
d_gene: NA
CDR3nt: TGTGCCAGCAGCGAACGGCAGGGTGGTTTCGGAAACATTCAGTACTTC
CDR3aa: CASSERQGGFGNIQYF

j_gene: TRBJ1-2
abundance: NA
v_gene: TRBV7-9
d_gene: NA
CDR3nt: TGTGCCAGCAGTCCCGAGGATACCTATGGCTACACCTTC
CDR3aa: CASSPEDTYGYTF

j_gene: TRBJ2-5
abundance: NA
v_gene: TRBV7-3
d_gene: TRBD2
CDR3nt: TGTGCCAGCAGCTTAACGGGAATAGCGGGTGGGGAGACCCAGTACTTC
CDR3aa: CASSLTGIAGGETQYF

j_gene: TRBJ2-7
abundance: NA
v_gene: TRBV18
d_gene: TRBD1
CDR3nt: TGTGCCAGCTCGCGCGGACAGGGCGCCTACGAGCAGTACTTC
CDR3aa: CASSRGQGAYEQYF

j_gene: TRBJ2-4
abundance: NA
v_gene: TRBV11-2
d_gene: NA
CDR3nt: TGTGCCAGCAGCTTAGGAAGGAGGGACTTAGCCAAAAACATTCAGTACTTC
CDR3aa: CASSLGRRDLAKNIQYF

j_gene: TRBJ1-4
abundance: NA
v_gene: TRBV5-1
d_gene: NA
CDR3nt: TGCGCCAGCAGCTTGGGTGACACTCCTAATGAAAAACTGTTTTTT
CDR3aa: CASSLGDTPNEKLFF

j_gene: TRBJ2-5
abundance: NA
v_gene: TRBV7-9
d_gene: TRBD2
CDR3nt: TGTGCCAGCAGCCTGACAACCGGGGGGAGAGAGACCCAGTACTTC
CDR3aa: CASSLTTGGRETQYF

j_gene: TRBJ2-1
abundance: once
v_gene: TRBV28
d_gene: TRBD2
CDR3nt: TGTGCCAGCAGTTTATGGGAAGGACTAGCGGTCAACAATGAGCAGTTCTTC
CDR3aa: CASSLWEGLAVNNEQFF

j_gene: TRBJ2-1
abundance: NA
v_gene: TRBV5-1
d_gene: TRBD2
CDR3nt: TGCGCCAGCAGCTTGGCCTTCGGGGGGAGATCTGAGCAGTTCTTC
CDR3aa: CASSLAFGGRSEQFF

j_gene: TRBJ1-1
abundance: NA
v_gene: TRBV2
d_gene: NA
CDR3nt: TGTGCCAGCAGGGGGGGGGCTGAAGCTTTCTTT
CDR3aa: CASRGGAEAFF

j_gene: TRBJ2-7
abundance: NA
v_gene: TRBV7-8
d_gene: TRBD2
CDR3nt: TGTGCCAGCAGCCCGAAGACTAGCGGCACCTCCTACGAGCAGTACTTC
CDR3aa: CASSPKTSGTSYEQYF

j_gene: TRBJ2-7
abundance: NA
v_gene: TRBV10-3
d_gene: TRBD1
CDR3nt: TGTGCCATCAGTGAGGTGCGTGGGGACAGTTCCTACGAGCAGTACTTC
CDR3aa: CAISEVRGDSSYEQYF

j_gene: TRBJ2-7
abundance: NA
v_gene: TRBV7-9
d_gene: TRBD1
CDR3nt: TGTGCCAGCAGCGCGCCGGGACAGGGCTACGAGCAGTACTTC
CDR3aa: CASSAPGQGYEQYF

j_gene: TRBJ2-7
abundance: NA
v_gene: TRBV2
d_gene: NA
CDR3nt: TGTGCCAGCAGAAGCAGGGTCGAGCAGTACTTC
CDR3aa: CASRSRVEQYF

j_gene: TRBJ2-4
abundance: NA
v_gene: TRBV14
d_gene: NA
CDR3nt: TGTGCCAGCAGCCAGAGTATAGATGCAGGCTTAGCCAAAAACATTCAGTACTTC
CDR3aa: CASSQSIDAGLAKNIQYF

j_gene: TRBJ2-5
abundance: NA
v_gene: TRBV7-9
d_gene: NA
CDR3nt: TGTGCCAGCAGCTCCCAGGGAAATCAAGAGACCCAGTACTTC
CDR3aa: CASSSQGNQETQYF

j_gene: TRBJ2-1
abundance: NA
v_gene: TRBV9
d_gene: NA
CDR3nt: TGTGCCAGCAGCGTAGACCTGGGAGAGAACAATGAGCAGTTCTTC
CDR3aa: CASSVDLGENNEQFF

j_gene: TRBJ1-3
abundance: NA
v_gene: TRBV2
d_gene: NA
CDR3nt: TGTGCCAGCATTGCGTCTCTCGGAAACACCATATATTTT
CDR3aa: CASIASLGNTIYF

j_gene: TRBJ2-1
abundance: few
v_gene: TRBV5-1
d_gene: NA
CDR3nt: TGCGCCAGCAGCTTGGCCGTTCAGGGTTCCGGCCACAATGAGCAGTTCTTC
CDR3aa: CASSLAVQGSGHNEQFF

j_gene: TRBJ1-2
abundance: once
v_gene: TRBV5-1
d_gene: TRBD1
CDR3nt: TGCGCCAGCAGCTCGGGACAGACTCCCTATGGCTACACCTTC
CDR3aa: CASSSGQTPYGYTF

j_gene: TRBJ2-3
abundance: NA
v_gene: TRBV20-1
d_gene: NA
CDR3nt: TGCAGTGGTATAAGGGGGGATACGCAGTATTTT
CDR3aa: CSGIRGDTQYF

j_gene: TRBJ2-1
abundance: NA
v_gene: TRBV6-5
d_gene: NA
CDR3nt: TGTGCCAGCAGTGTACAGGGTCAACCGTACAATGAGCAGTTCTTC
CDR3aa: CASSVQGQPYNEQFF

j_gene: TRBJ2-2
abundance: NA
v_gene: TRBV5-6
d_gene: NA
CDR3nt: TGTGCCAGCAGCTTTTACGGGGTGGGGACCGGGGAGCTGTTTTTT
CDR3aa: CASSFYGVGTGELFF

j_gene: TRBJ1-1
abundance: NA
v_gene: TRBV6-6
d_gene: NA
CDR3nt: TGTGCCAGCAGTTACGCGGTGGGGAACACTGAAGCTTTCTTT
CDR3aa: CASSYAVGNTEAFF

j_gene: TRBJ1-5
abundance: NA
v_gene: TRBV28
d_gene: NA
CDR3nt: TGTGCCAGCAGTTCTCGGACAATACCACGTCAGCCCCAGCATTTT
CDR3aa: CASSSRTIPRQPQHF

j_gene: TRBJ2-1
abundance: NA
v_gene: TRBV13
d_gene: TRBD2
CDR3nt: TGTGCCAGCAGCGCGGGACTAGCCTTGGGGGGGGAAAACAATGAGCAGTTCTTC
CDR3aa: CASSAGLALGGENNEQFF

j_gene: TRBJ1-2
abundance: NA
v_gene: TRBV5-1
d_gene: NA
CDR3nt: TGCGCCAGCAGCCCTAGGGACATTCCTGGTGGCTACACCTTC
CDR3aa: CASSPRDIPGGYTF

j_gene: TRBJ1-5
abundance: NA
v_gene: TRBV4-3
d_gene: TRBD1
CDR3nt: TGCGCCAGCAGCCGACGAACCGGGACAGGTATGCCCCAGCATTTT
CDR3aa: CASSRRTGTGMPQHF

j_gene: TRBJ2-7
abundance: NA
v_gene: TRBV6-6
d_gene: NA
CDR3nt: TGTGCCAGCAGGGACGCCCAGGGCGCAAACCCCTACGAGCAGTACTTC
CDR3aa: CASRDAQGANPYEQYF

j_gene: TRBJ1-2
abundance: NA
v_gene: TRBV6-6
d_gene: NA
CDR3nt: TGTGCCAGCACAGGTACCTATGGCTACACCTTC
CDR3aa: CASTGTYGYTF

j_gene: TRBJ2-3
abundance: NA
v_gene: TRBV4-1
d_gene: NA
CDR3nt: TGCGCCAGCAGCCAAGAGTTGAGGACAGATACGCAGTATTTT
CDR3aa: CASSQELRTDTQYF

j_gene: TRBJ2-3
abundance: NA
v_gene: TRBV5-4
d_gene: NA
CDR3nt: TGTGCCAGCAGCTTGACGCCGGGACTGAACACAGATACGCAGTATTTT
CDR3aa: CASSLTPGLNTDTQYF

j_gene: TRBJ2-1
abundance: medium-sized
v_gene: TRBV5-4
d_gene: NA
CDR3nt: TGTGCCAGCAGCTTACAGTCTAACACTGAGCAGTTCTTC
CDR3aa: CASSLQSNTEQFF

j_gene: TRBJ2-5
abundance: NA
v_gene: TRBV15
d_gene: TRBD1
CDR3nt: TGTGCCACCAGCAGGCCGGGACAGGGGTCGGAGACCCAGTACTTC
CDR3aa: CATSRPGQGSETQYF

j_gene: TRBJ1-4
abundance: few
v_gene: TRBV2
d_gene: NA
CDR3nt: TGTGCCAGCAGAAGAGAGGCAAGGCAAACTAATGAAAAACTGTTTTTT
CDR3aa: CASRREARQTNEKLFF

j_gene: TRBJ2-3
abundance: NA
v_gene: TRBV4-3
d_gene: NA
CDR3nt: TGCGCCAGCAGCCAAGATATTACGGGACTCAGCACAGATACGCAGTATTTT
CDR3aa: CASSQDITGLSTDTQYF

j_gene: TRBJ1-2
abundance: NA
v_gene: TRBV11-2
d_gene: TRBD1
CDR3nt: TGTGCCAGCAGCCCTCGTCCAAATACAGGGGCCTATGGCTACACCTTC
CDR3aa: CASSPRPNTGAYGYTF

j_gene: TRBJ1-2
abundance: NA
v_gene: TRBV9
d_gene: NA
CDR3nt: TGTGCCAGCAGCCCAGACGCGGGTAACTATGGCTACACCTTC
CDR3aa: CASSPDAGNYGYTF

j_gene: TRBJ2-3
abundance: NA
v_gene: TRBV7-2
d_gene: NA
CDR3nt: TGTGCCAGCAGCTTACGGTTGGGGGGTTCCACAGATACGCAGTATTTT
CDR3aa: CASSLRLGGSTDTQYF

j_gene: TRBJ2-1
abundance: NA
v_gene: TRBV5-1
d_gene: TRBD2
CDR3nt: TGCGCCAGCAGCCTCGGGACTAGCGTGTTTCAGTTCTTC
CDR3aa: CASSLGTSVFQFF

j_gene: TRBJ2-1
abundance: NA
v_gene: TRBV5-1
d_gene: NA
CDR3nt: TGCGCCAGCAGCTTGGCACAGGGAATGAATGAGCAGTTCTTC
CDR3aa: CASSLAQGMNEQFF

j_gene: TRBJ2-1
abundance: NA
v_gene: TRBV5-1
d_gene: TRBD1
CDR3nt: TGCGCCAGCAGCTTCCCAACGGACAGGGGGACATCCTACAATGAGCAGTTCTTC
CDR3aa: CASSFPTDRGTSYNEQFF

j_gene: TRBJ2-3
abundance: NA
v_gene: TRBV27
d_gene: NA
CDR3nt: TGTGCCAGCAGTTTAAACAGTATCACAGATACGCAGTATTTT
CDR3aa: CASSLNSITDTQYF

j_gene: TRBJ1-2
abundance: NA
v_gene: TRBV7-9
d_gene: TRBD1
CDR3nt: TGTGCCAGCAGCTTTGGGACAGGGGGTGTCCTATTCGGCTACACCTTC
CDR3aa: CASSFGTGGVLFGYTF

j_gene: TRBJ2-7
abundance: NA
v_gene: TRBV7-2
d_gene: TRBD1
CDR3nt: TGTGCCAGCAACGGACAGGGTGGCTCCTACGAGCAGTACTTC
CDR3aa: CASNGQGGSYEQYF

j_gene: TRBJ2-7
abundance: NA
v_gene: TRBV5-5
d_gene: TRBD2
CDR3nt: TGTGCCAGCAGCGTCTTAGCGGGAGACTACGAGCAGTACTTC
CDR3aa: CASSVLAGDYEQYF